The source of this TCR beta chain is a study of pediatric ulcerative colitis. Study-level points and caveats: Clonal expansions reduced rectal repertoire diversity in acute severe colitis. Ulcerative colitis patients shared more blood-rectal clones than controls. All ulcerative colitis patients, but no controls, carried a couple of rectal clonotypes.

As regards this clone: The antigen is unknown.

Up to 500,000 reads were sequenced per sample. Assay: immunoSEQ multiplex PCR; the TCRdb copy retains only in-frame clones and omits some. The repertoire includes about 36,000 clones, less than 80% of them detected once, and around 0.76% sits in the top ten. The rectum was sampled with one to two pinch biopsies at colonoscopy. The CDR3 has 14 amino acids. Per germline, CDR1 SGHAT and CDR2 FQNNGV. Trimming removed 1 base from V and 7 bases from J, with 11 bases in between. The chain employs TRBV11-2 and TRBJ1-3; a possible D gene is TRBD1 (5 bases). This sequence was found in a boy under 18 with moderate ulcerative colitis. The source material was gut tissue. CDR3 sequence reads: CASSLVGHKNTIYF. CDR3 nucleotide sequence: TGTGCCAGCAGCTTAGTAGGACACAAGAACACCATATATTTT.